This T cell receptor (beta chain) was recovered during a study of regulatory T cells in long-lasting Graves disease. Findings of the study overall: Persistent Graves' patients showed less TCR diversity than newly diagnosed ones.

Time point in this sample: persistent/refractory GD, antithyroid drugs over 5 years with positive TRAb. Generation of the TCR library employed RNA extracted from PBMCs. The ends were cut back, 6 bases at V and 10 bases at J, with 12 bases in the middle. The germline V gene encodes CDR1 DFQATT and CDR2 SNEGSKA (reference sequence). The CDR3 spans 10 residues. This clonotype occurred many times. The antigen remains undetermined. Sequencing libraries for TCR beta were prepared with iRepertoire HTBI primers and Arm-PCR of CDR3 regions. Via MiXCR, TCRdb re-called the multiplex PCR reads, giving one row per CDR3 protein. The data show about 470,000 distinct CDR3 sequences, under 25% seen once.

The gene calls are TRBV20-1 and TRBJ1-1; perhaps TRBD1 as D (5 bases). The TCR originated in a female donor with Graves disease. The specimen comprised peripheral blood mononuclear cells (PBMCs), sampled when the disease was refractory, from a patient treated with antithyroid drugs. Here the CDR3 DNA reads TGCAGTGCCAAAGCGGGGCCAGCTTTCTTT. Protein product: CSAKAGPAFF.